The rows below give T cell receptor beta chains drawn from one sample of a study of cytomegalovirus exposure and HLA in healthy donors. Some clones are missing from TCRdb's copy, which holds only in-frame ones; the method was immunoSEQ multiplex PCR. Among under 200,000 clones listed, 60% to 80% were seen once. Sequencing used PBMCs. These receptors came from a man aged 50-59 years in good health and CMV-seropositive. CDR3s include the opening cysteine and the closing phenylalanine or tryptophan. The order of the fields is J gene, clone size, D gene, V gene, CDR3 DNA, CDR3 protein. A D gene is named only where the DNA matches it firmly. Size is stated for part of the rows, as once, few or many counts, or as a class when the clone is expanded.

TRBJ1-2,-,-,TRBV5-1,TGCGCCAGCAGCCCTCGGGGGGGAATGGTTAACTATGGCTACACCTTC,CASSPRGGMVNYGYTF
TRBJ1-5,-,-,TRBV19,TGTGCCAGTAGCGGACAGCCCTATAGCAATCAGCCCCAGCATTTT,CASSGQPYSNQPQHF
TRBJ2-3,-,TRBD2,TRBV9,TGTGCCAGCAGCGTAGGGCGGGGGGGCCGTGCTAGCACAGATACGCAGTATTTT,CASSVGRGGRASTDTQYF
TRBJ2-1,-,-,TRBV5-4,TGTGCCAGCAGCCGGGACTCCTCCTACAATGAGCAGTTCTTC,CASSRDSSYNEQFF
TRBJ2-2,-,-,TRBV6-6,TGTGCCAGCAATATTAACACCGGGGAGCTGTTTTTT,CASNINTGELFF
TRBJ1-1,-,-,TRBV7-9,TGTGCCAGCATCAATAGGGGCACTGAAGCTTTCTTT,CASINRGTEAFF
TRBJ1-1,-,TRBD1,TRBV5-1,TGCGCCAGCAGCTTGGGACAGGGGGTGTCGATGAACACTGAAGCTTTCTTT,CASSLGQGVSMNTEAFF
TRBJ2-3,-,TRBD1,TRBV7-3,TGTGCCAGCAGCTTACTCGGGACAGGGGGCACAGATACGCAGTATTTT,CASSLLGTGGTDTQYF
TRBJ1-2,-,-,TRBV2,TGTGCCAGCAGTGAAGACAGTCTACCCGGCCTCTATGGCTACACCTTC,CASSEDSLPGLYGYTF
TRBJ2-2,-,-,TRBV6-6,TGTGCCAGCACCCAGGCGGGCTACCTGAACACCGGGGAGCTGTTTTTT,CASTQAGYLNTGELFF
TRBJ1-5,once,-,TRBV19,TGTGCCAGTTTTACGGGTCAGCCCCAGCATTTT,CASFTGQPQHF
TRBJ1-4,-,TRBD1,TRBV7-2,TGTGCCAGCAGCGGGGTGGGACAGATCAACGAAAAACTGTTTTTT,CASSGVGQINEKLFF
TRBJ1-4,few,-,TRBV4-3,TGCGCCAGCAGCGACAGTGCAACTAATGAAAAACTGTTTTTT,CASSDSATNEKLFF
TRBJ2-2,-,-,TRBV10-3,TGTGCCATCCGAGAGAACACCGGGGAGCTGTTTTTT,CAIRENTGELFF
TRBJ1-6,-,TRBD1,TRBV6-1,TGTGCCAGCAGTGAAAGAGGGACAGGGACCTCACCCCTCCACTTT,CASSERGTGTSPLHF
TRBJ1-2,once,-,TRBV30,TGTGCCTGTCGGAGATATGGCTACACCTTC,CACRRYGYTF
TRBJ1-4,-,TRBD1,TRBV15,TGTGCCACCAGCAGAGACCCCGACAGGGTAACTAATGAAAAACTGTTTTTT,CATSRDPDRVTNEKLFF
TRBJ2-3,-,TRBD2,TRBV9,TGTGCCAGCAGCGTTAGCGGGGGAAGCACAGATACGCAGTATTTT,CASSVSGGSTDTQYF